This entry describes one TCR beta chain. What it recognizes is unknown. CDR3 length equals 15 residues. Germline CDR1 MDHEN, CDR2 SYDVKM. Deletions cut 6 bases from V and 5 bases from J, with 16 bases between. Profiled with immunoSEQ multiplex PCR; TCRdb holds only in-frame clones, not every one. The sample includes 150,000 or so clones, roughly nine tenths seen only once; the top ten take 5.1%. The source of the sample is a study of T cell responses to AZD1222 COVID-19 vaccine. Study-level findings and limits: CD4 TCRs associated with vaccination spanned spike, dominating at 160-218 and 743-854.

The chain employs TRBV28 and TRBJ1-4; weak D call: TRBD1 (5 bases). The origin of this receptor is an adult in good health. The sequencing here drew on peripheral blood, taken on day 0 of AZD1222 vaccination. CDR3 DNA sequence: TGTGCCAGCAGGCCATTCCGGGGCTTAAATGAAAAACTGTTTTTT. Its translation: CASRPFRGLNEKLFF.